The source of this T cell receptor (beta chain) is a study of response to subunit inactivated influenza vaccine. Study-level findings and limits: It was suggested by the authors that few new T cells are recruited by each seasonal influenza vaccination.

TCRdb passed the RT-PCR reads through MiXCR, listing each CDR3 protein once. This sample has about 180,000 distinct CDR3 sequences, with approximately 12% found just once. The CDR3 runs to 11 residues. The ends were cut back, 1 base at V and 5 bases at J, with 2 bases in the middle. The germline V gene encodes CDR1 KGHSY and CDR2 FQNENV. As regards this clonotype: Antigen unknown.

V usage is TRBV16 and J usage is TRBJ2-5; D not certain. The clonotype comes from a man aged 45-69 years who received an inactivated influenza vaccine. This specimen was CD8+ T cells sorted from PBMCs, taken around 2 years after vaccination. The CDR3 DNA reads as TGTGCCAGCAGCCAATGGGAGACCCAGTACTTC. Its translation: CASSQWETQYF. The complete variable domain, with remaining parts taken from reference TRBV16 and TRBJ2-5, reads GEEVAQTPKHLVRGEGQKAKLYCAPIKGHSYVFWYQQVLKNEFKFLISFQNENVFDETGMPKERFSAKCLPNSPCSLEIQATKLEDSAVYFCASSQWETQYFGPGTRLLVL.